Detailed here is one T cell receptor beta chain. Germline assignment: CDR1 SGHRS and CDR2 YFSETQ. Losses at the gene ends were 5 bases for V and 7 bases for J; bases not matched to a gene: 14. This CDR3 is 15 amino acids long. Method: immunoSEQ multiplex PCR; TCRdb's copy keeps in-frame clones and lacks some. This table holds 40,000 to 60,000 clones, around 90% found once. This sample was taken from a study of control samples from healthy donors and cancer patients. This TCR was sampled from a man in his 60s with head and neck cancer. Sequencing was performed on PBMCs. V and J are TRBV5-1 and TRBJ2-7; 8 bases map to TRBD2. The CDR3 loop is CASSPGRGERREQYF. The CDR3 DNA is TGCGCCAGCAGTCCGGGGCGGGGGGAGCGTCGGGAGCAGTACTTC.